This is a list of T cell receptor beta chains from one sample in a study of blood T cell repertoires in COVID-19. The assay was immunoSEQ multiplex PCR, and TCRdb's table has in-frame clones only and misses some. This sample has 250,000 to 350,000 clones, with approximately 86% found just once. The specimen was peripheral blood. The receptor set was obtained from a woman in her forties or fifties who had recovered from COVID-19. Each CDR3 is given with its conserved first and last residue. Fields, in order: J gene, D gene, clone size, V gene, CDR3 DNA, CDR3 protein. D genes are given only for firm matches. A row's size may be missing; if present it is once, few, many or a size class.

>TRBJ1-1|.|.|TRBV7-9
TGTGCCAGCAGCTTAGAGGCGGGCACTGAAGCTTTCTTT
CASSLEAGTEAFF
>TRBJ1-2|.|.|TRBV9
TGTGCCAGCAGCCCCGACCTGAGACTCTATGGCTACACCTTC
CASSPDLRLYGYTF
>TRBJ1-2|.|.|TRBV30
TGTGCCTGGAACCTAAACAGGGTCGGCAGCTATGGCTACACCTTC
CAWNLNRVGSYGYTF
>TRBJ2-7|TRBD1|.|TRBV9
TGTGCCAGCAGCACGCGACCGGGACAGGATCATTACGAGCAGTACTTC
CASSTRPGQDHYEQYF
>TRBJ2-2|.|few|TRBV9
TGTGCCAGCAGCGTAGTGTCGGGAACCGGGGAGCTGTTTTTT
CASSVVSGTGELFF
>TRBJ2-3|TRBD2|.|TRBV4-2
TGTGCCAGCAGCCAAGGGTCTGCGGGAGGGGGAGATACGCAGTATTTT
CASSQGSAGGGDTQYF
>TRBJ1-1|TRBD1|.|TRBV19
TGTGCCAGTACCATCGACAGGGGAATAACTGAAGCTTTCTTT
CASTIDRGITEAFF
>TRBJ1-2|.|.|TRBV29-1
TGCAGCGGCACGAAGAAGGTGGGAAGGGGCTATGGCTACACCTTC
CSGTKKVGRGYGYTF
>TRBJ2-7|TRBD1|few|TRBV7-9
TGTGCCAGCAGCTTGACAGGGGAGGTCGAGCAGTACTTC
CASSLTGEVEQYF
>TRBJ2-4|.|.|TRBV5-1
TGCGCCAGCAGCTTGAACTATGTTTTAAACATTCAGTACTTC
CASSLNYVLNIQYF
>TRBJ1-1|TRBD1|.|TRBV19
TGTGCCAGTAGTATGGGACAGTTTTTCCCTGAAGCTTTCTTT
CASSMGQFFPEAFF
>TRBJ2-7|TRBD2|.|TRBV7-2
TGTGCCAGCAGTTTTGGGACTAGCATCTACGAGCAGTACTTC
CASSFGTSIYEQYF
>TRBJ2-7|.|few|TRBV12-5
TGTGCTAGTGGTTTGCCCTCCCTGGGGCCCTACGAGCAGTACTTC
CASGLPSLGPYEQYF
>TRBJ2-7|TRBD2|.|TRBV11-2
TGTGCCAGCAGCTTAGGGGGGGGATACGAGCAGTACTTC
CASSLGGGYEQYF
>TRBJ2-5|.|once|TRBV27
TGTGCCAGCAGTCAAAACAGGGCAGAGACCCAGTACTTC
CASSQNRAETQYF
>TRBJ1-5|TRBD1|once|TRBV7-8
TGTGCCAGCAGCGCCGGGACAGGGGGGAATCAGCCCCAGCATTTT
CASSAGTGGNQPQHF
>TRBJ2-3|TRBD2|once|TRBV3-1/TRBV3-2
TGTGCCAGCAGCCAGGTAGCGGGAGCTACGCAGTATTTT
CASSQVAGATQYF
>TRBJ2-1|.|.|TRBV4-3
TGCGCCAGCAGCCAACACTGGAGCTCCTACAATGAGCAGTTCTTC
CASSQHWSSYNEQFF
>TRBJ2-7|TRBD2|once|TRBV5-1
TGCGCCAGCAGCTGGGAGCGGGAGATCTACGAGCAGTACTTC
CASSWEREIYEQYF
>TRBJ1-5|.|.|TRBV5-5
TGTGCCAGCAGCTTGTTGGGGGGGAATCAGCCCCAGCATTTT
CASSLLGGNQPQHF
>TRBJ2-7|TRBD2|once|TRBV29-1
TGCAGCGTCGAGCTAGCGGGAGGCGTCGAGCAGTACTTC
CSVELAGGVEQYF